The source of this T cell receptor beta chain is a study of blood T cell repertoires in COVID-19. Clones were sequenced by immunoSEQ multiplex PCR, and TCRdb holds only the in-frame ones, with some missing. The sample lists approximately 87,000 clones; more than 80% were seen once. Germline values: CDR1 SGDLS, CDR2 YYNGEE. Deletions cut 3 bases from V and 9 bases from J, with 16 bases between. This CDR3 has 14 residues. The sequenced sample was peripheral blood. V is TRBV9 and J is TRBJ1-5; D might be TRBD1 (6 bases). The source is a woman of 80 years or more with acute or convalescent COVID-19. Here the CDR3 reads CASSATGSTRPQHF. The CDR3 region has the DNA TGTGCCAGCAGCGCAACAGGGTCTACAAGGCCCCAGCATTTT.